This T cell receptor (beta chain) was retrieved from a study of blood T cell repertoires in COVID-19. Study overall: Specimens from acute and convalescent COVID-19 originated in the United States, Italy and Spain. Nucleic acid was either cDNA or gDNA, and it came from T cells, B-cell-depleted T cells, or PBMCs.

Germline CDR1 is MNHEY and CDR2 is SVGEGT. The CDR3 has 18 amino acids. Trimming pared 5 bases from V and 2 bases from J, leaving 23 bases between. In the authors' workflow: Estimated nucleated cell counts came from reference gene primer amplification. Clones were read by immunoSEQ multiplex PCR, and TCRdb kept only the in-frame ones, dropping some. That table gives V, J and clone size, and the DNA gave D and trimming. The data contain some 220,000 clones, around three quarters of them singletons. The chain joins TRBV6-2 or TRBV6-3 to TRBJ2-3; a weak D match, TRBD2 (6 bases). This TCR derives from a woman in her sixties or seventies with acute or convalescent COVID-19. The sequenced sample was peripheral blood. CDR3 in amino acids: CASSPGLTTIPLTDTQYF. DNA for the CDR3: TGTGCCAGCAGTCCGGGACTCACGACCATCCCCCTCACAGATACGCAGTATTTT.